These 20 T cell receptor beta chains share one sample of origin, sequenced in a study of Ad26.COV2.S vaccination and SARS-CoV-2 variants. Treatment noted: roughly 20 received Ad26.COV2.S at low or high dose, single or two shots; about 5 received placebo; per-sample allocation not given. Sampling took place 63 days after the first vaccine or placebo injection. The table came from immunoSEQ multiplex PCR; TCRdb's copy has only in-frame clones and leaves some out. The sample consists of approximately 350,000 clones, 80% to 90% of them appearing once. The sequences come from peripheral blood, collected in a trial of Ad26.COV2.S vaccine versus placebo. The origin of the receptors is a person between 18 and 59 years old who received the Ad26.COV2.S COVID-19 vaccine or a placebo.

DNA of the CDR3: TGTGCCAGCAGCTTATTACAGGGGGCTAAGACTGGGGCCAACGTCCTGACTTTC. Amino acids: CASSLLQGAKTGANVLTF. The chain recombines TRBV7-6 with TRBJ2-6, with 9 bases that match TRBD1. Germline loops: CDR1 SGHVS, CDR2 FNYEAQ. The CDR3 runs 18 residues. Losses at the gene ends were 2 bases for V and 2 bases for J; bases not matched to a gene: 7.

The J gene is TRBJ1-1, the V gene TRBV5-4; D may be TRBD1 (5 bases). The CDR3 contains 14 residues. The V end was cut by 1 base, the J end by 10 bases, with 17 bases between. The germline V gene encodes CDR1 SGHNT and CDR2 YYREEE (reference sequence). The CDR3 nucleotides are TGTGCCAGCAGCTTGAGCAGGGACCTAAGTTCAGCTTTCTTT. Translation: CASSLSRDLSSAFF.

The V gene is TRBV5-1, the J gene TRBJ1-2; D is ambiguous. The CDR3 has 13 residues. V lost 0 bases and J 5 bases, leaving 8 bases between the germline ends. Germline values: CDR1 SGHRS, CDR2 YFSETQ. CDR3 coding DNA: TGCGCCAGCAGCTTGGAGAGAGCTTATGGCTACACCTTC. Amino acid sequence: CASSLERAYGYTF.

This sequence joins TRBV3-1 (or the pseudogene TRBV3-2) and TRBJ2-1, with 7 bases lining up with TRBD1. This CDR3 comprises 19 residues. V trimming: 1 base; J trimming: 5 bases; junction bases outside the gene matches: 17. Germline V gene lookup returns CDR1 LGHDT and CDR2 YNNKEL (reference sequence). In DNA form, the CDR3 reads TGTGCCAGCAGCCAAGGTTTAGATTACGTGACAGGGCAAAACAATGAGCAGTTCTTC. It encodes CASSQGLDYVTGQNNEQFF.

The V gene is TRBV30, the J gene TRBJ1-1, with 8 bases lining up with TRBD1. The V gene's germline CDR1 is GTSNPN and CDR2 SVGIG (reference sequence). The CDR3 length is 14 residues. V dropped 1 base and J dropped 6; count of bases not matched to a gene: 7. CDR3 region: CAWSADRARPEAFF. The CDR3 DNA reads as TGTGCCTGGAGTGCGGACAGGGCCCGCCCTGAAGCTTTCTTT.

Concerning this clone itself: At the DNA level, this CDR3 is encoded by other sequences in the same sample as well. Here the CDR3 DNA reads TGTGCCAGCAGCTTAGACCTGAACACTGAAGCTTTCTTT. As protein: CASSLDLNTEAFF. The chain combines TRBV7-9 with TRBJ1-1, with D uncertain. The V end lost 1 base, the J end lost 0 bases, and 3 bases lay between the germline ends. This CDR3 spans 13 amino acids. Germline V gene sequence: CDR1 SEHNR, CDR2 FQNEAQ (reference sequence).

The chain combines TRBV30 with TRBJ2-4; D uncertain. The V and J ends lost 4 bases and 0 bases respectively, with 4 bases between them. The germline CDR1 and CDR2 sequences are GTSNPN and SVGIG (reference sequence). This CDR3 region has 12 residues. The CDR3, as DNA: TGTGCCTGGAATATAGCCAAAAACATTCAGTACTTC. Translating it yields CAWNIAKNIQYF.

The chain employs TRBV27 and TRBJ1-1; 7 bases match TRBD1. Germline CDR1 reads MNHEY; CDR2 reads SMNVEV (reference sequence). The CDR3 runs to 13 residues. J was trimmed by 8 bases and V by 4 bases; bases with no gene match: 7. The CDR3 nucleotides are TGTGCCAGCAGTTCCCTCGGGACAGCAGAAGCTTTCTTT. Translating gives CASSSLGTAEAFF.

This clone was seen a few times. The chain is built from TRBV5-8 and TRBJ1-5; possibly TRBD1 for D (5 bases). Germline V gives CDR1 SGHTS, CDR2 YDEGEE. V gave up 2 bases and J gave up 5 bases, with 5 bases separating them. The CDR3 covers 12 residues. The CDR3: CASSFRDQPQHF. The CDR3, as DNA: TGTGCCAGCAGCTTCAGGGATCAGCCCCAGCATTTT.

This clone was detected once. The gene calls are TRBV5-1 and TRBJ2-3; 9 nucleotides match TRBD2. The CDR3 totals 16 residues. Germline V lookup: CDR1 SGHRS, CDR2 YFSETQ. V shed 0 bases, J shed 0 bases, and the junction held 2 bases outside the gene matches. The CDR3 loop is CASSLVSGGSTDTQYF. CDR3 nucleotide sequence: TGCGCCAGCAGCTTGGTTAGCGGGGGTAGCACAGATACGCAGTATTTT.

V is TRBV7-9 and J is TRBJ2-7, with a possible D match to TRBD1 (6 bases). The CDR3 consists of 15 residues. The germline V gene encodes CDR1 SEHNR and CDR2 FQNEAQ (reference sequence). The V end lost 4 bases, the J end lost 4 bases, and 17 bases lay between the germline ends. The CDR3 nucleotides read TGTGCCAGCAGCTCCCCAGGGGAGATACTATACGAGCAGTACTTC. This encodes CASSSPGEILYEQYF.

The genes are TRBV7-9 and TRBJ1-5, with D unclear. The CDR3 totals 15 residues. Trimming took 4 bases from V and 6 from J, leaving 16 bases between them. Germline assignment: CDR1 SEHNR and CDR2 FQNEAQ (reference sequence). The CDR3 DNA is TGTGCCAGCAGCTCGAACTTGGGTTCGGTTCAGCCCCAGCATTTT. Translation gives CASSSNLGSVQPQHF.

A single count supports this clone. The chain is built from TRBV6-5 and TRBJ1-1; no clear D. The CDR3 totals 12 residues. Trimming took off 4 bases at V and 7 bases at J, with 10 bases between the two ends. In germline, CDR1 is MNHEY, CDR2 SVGAGI. DNA for the CDR3: TGTGCCAGCAGTTTTAACGAAAATGAAGCTTTCTTT. It codes for CASSFNENEAFF.

This chain joins TRBV4-1 and TRBJ1-1; possible D gene TRBD1, 5 bases. In germline, CDR1 is MGHRA, CDR2 YSYEKL. The CDR3 length is 14 residues. V was trimmed by 2 bases and J by 3 bases, leaving 10 bases between them. CDR3 in amino acids: CASSQRGEYTEAFF. The CDR3 DNA is TGCGCCAGCAGCCAAAGGGGAGAATACACTGAAGCTTTCTTT.

This clone was seen just once. The chain has TRBV7-9 and TRBJ2-5; TRBD1 aligns across 9 bases. The length of the CDR3 is 15 residues. The V and J ends lost 3 bases and 3 bases, in that order; junction bases with no gene match: 5. Germline values: CDR1 SEHNR, CDR2 FQNEAQ (reference sequence). CDR3 bases: TGTGCCAGCAGCTTCCCAAGGACAGGGGAAGAGACCCAGTACTTC. Protein product: CASSFPRTGEETQYF.

V and J are TRBV7-3 and TRBJ2-2; 9 bases are a match to TRBD2. There are 15 residues in the CDR3. Per germline, CDR1 SGHTA and CDR2 FQGTGA. Germline trimming cut 5 bases from V and 4 bases from J; bases unmatched to any gene: 5. The CDR3 DNA reads as TGTGCCAGCAGCCTAAGCGGGGGGCGCACCGGGGAGCTGTTTTTT. Protein sequence: CASSLSGGRTGELFF.

The J gene is TRBJ2-1, the V gene TRBV7-3; D call uncertain. The CDR3 has 16 amino acids. Trimming pared 1 base from V and 1 base from J, leaving 11 bases between. Germline V gene data show CDR1 as SGHTA and CDR2 as FQGTGA. CDR3 in amino acids: CASSLIGLGSYNEQFF. The CDR3 DNA follows: TGTGCCAGCAGCTTAATAGGCCTGGGGTCCTACAATGAGCAGTTCTTC.

This chain uses TRBV13 with TRBJ2-7, with a weak D call TRBD1 (6 bases). Germline V gene data show CDR1 as PRHDT and CDR2 as FYEKMQ (reference sequence). V was shortened by 2 bases and J by 5 bases, with 13 bases between the two germline ends. The CDR3 spans 14 residues. CDR3 sequence reads: CASSLFQGIHEQYF. The CDR3 coding sequence is TGTGCCAGCAGCTTATTTCAGGGGATCCACGAGCAGTACTTC.

This clone came up a few times. V and J are TRBV30 and TRBJ1-3; TRBD1 agrees at 7 bases. From germline, CDR1 is GTSNPN and CDR2 SVGIG (reference sequence). Trimming at V came to 3 bases and at J to 2 bases, leaving 7 bases not matched to a gene. This CDR3 spans 15 amino acids. The CDR3 sequence: CAWSPTGNPGNTIYF. As DNA, the CDR3 is TGTGCCTGGAGCCCGACAGGGAATCCTGGAAACACCATATATTTT.

The chain recombines TRBV9 with TRBJ1-1; D is possibly TRBD1 (5 bases). The CDR3 covers 14 residues. V dropped 3 bases and J dropped 5 bases, with 14 bases sitting between them. Germline V gene lookup returns CDR1 SGDLS and CDR2 YYNGEE. CDR3 amino acids: CASSARDLGTEAFF. As DNA, the CDR3 is TGTGCCAGCAGCGCCCGGGACTTGGGGACTGAAGCTTTCTTT.